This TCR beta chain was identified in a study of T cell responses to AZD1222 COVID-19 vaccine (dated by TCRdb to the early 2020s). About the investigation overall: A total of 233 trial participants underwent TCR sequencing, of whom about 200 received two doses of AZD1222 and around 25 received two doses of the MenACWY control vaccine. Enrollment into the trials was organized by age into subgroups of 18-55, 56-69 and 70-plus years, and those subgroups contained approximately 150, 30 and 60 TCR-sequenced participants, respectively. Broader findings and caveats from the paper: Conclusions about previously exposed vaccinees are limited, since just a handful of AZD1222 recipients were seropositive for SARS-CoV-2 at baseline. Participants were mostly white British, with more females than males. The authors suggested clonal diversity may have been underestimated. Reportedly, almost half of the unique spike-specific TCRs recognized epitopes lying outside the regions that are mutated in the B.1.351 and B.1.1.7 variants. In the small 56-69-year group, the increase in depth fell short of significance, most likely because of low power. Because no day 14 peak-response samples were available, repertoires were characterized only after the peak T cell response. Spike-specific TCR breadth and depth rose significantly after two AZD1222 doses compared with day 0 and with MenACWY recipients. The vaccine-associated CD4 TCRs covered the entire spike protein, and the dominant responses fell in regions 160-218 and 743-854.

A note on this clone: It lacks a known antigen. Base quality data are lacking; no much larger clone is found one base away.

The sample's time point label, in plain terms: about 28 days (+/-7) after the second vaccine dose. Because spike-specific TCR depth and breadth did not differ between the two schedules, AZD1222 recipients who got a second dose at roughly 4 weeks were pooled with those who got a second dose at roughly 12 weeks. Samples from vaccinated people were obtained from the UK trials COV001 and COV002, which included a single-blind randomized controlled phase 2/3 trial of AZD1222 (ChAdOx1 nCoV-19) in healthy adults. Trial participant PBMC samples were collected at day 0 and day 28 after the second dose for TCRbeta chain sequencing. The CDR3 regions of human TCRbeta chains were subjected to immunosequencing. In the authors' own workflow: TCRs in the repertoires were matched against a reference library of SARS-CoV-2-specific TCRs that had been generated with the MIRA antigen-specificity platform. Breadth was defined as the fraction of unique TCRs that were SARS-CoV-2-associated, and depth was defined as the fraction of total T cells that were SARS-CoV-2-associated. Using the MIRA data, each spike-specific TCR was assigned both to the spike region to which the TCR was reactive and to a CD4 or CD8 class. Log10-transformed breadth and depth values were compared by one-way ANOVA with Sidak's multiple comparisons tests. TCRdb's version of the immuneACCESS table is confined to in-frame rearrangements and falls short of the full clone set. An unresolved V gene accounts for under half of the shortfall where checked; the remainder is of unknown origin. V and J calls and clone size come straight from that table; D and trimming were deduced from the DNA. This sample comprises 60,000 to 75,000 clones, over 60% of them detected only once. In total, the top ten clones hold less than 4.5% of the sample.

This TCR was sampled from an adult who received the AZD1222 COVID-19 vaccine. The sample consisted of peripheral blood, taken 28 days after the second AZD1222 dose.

CDR3 region: CASSYSISAGAYGYTF. The DNA is TGTGCCAGCAGTTACTCGATTTCGGCAGGAGCCTATGGCTACACCTTC. The chain uses TRBV6-2 or TRBV6-3 and TRBJ1-2, with no confident D gene call. V loses 0 bases, J loses 4 bases, and the germline ends lie 15 bases apart. There are 16 amino acids in the CDR3, from cysteine to phenylalanine inclusive. Only the CDR3 region is kept as DNA, spanning 48 bases read in frame from base 1. CDR1 and CDR2 are drawn from the germline V gene: MNHEY, SVGEGT.